The 19 T cell receptor beta chains below come from one sample, sequenced in a study of human T cells and chemical hapten exposure. TCRdb processed the RACE reads anew with MiXCR; each CDR3 protein has one entry. The sample has fewer than 85,000 distinct CDR3 sequences, 9.5% to 13% seen once. Noted time point: patch test 2, 6 weeks after DPC sensitization. Stated treatment: therapeutic diphenylcyclopropenone sensitization with weekly scalp DPC. Here the sequenced sample was whole blood, taken in connection with sensitization to the hapten diphenylcyclopropenone (DPC). All receptors come from a young man with alopecia areata. Some clones in this sample may be carry-over from other donors' samples.

Ten or more counts support this clonotype. The gene calls are TRBV11-2 and TRBJ1-2, with TRBD1 as a possible D gene (5 bases). V was shortened by 1 base and J by 7 bases, with 13 bases between the two germline ends. This CDR3 is built from 14 residues. CDR1 is SGHAT and CDR2 is FQNNGV in the germline V gene. CDR3 in DNA: TGTGCCAGCAGCTTAGGATCTGGGGGTGGTGGCTACACCTTC. It yields the protein CASSLGSGGGGYTF. Based on the CDR3 plus reference TRBV11-2 and TRBJ1-2, the full variable domain is EAGVAQSPRYKIIEKRQSVAFWCNPISGHATLYWYQQILGQGPKLLIQFQNNGVVDDSQLPKDRFSAERLKGVDSTLKIQPAKLEDSAVYLCASSLGSGGGGYTFGSGTRLTVV.

This clonotype was observed at least ten times. The chain combines TRBV7-2 with TRBJ1-1, with D hard to call. CDR1 SGHTA and CDR2 FQGNSA come from the germline V gene. V was trimmed by 1 base and J by 8 bases, leaving 11 bases between them. The CDR3 runs 13 residues. The CDR3 loop reads CASSLGGLSEAFF. Written as DNA, the CDR3 is TGTGCCAGCAGCTTAGGTGGCCTCTCAGAAGCTTTCTTT.

The chain links TRBV29-1 to TRBJ2-5, with 8 positions matching TRBD1. Germline-derived CDR1 and CDR2 are SQVTM and ANQGSEA. The CDR3 is 14 residues long. The J segment lost 4 bases and the V segment lost 1 base, leaving 5 bases of the junction unmatched. This CDR3 reads CSVEGQGYGETQYF. The CDR3 nucleotides read TGCAGCGTTGAAGGACAGGGGTACGGAGAGACCCAGTACTTC.

At least ten counts were recorded for this clonotype. V and J are TRBV12-3 or TRBV12-4 and TRBJ1-6, with D uncertain. The V end was cut by 4 bases, the J end by 4 bases, with 8 bases between. This CDR3 is built from 14 residues. DNA of the CDR3: TGTGCCAGCAGTTCGGAAGCTTATAATTCACCCCTCCACTTT. Protein product: CASSSEAYNSPLHF.

This clonotype has only a few counts. CDR3 loop: CSVEGPTRGQNEQFF. The CDR3 DNA follows: TGCAGCGTTGAAGGACCGACTAGAGGGCAGAATGAGCAGTTCTTC. This chain connects TRBV29-1 to TRBJ2-1, with D possibly TRBD2 on 6 matching bases. V lost 1 base and J lost 7, with 17 bases in between. The CDR3 has 15 amino acids. Germline V gene data show CDR1 as SQVTM and CDR2 as ANQGSEA.

There are many counts of this clonotype. The chain has TRBV12-3 or TRBV12-4 and TRBJ2-5; 8 bases align to TRBD2. Trimming cost V 3 bases and J 2 bases; bases outside gene matches: 8. The CDR3 is made up of 16 amino acids. This chain's CDR3 is CASSFWLASGQETQYF. For the CDR3, the DNA is TGTGCCAGCAGTTTTTGGTTGGCTAGCGGGCAAGAGACCCAGTACTTC.

At least ten counts were recorded for this clonotype. This chain connects TRBV18 to TRBJ2-5, with a possible D match to TRBD2 (5 bases). Trimming took off 4 bases at V and 0 bases at J, with 9 bases between the two ends. Germline V CDR1 and CDR2: KGHSH, LQKENI. This CDR3 is built from 14 residues. The CDR3 sequence is CASSLSGNQETQYF. CDR3 bases: TGTGCCAGCTCACTCAGCGGAAACCAAGAGACCCAGTACTTC.

This clonotype has a single count. The chain is built from TRBV3-1 and TRBJ1-3; possibly TRBD1 for D (6 bases). Trimming took off 3 bases at V and 0 bases at J, with 18 bases between the two ends. Germline assignment: CDR1 LGHDT and CDR2 YNNKEL (reference sequence). The CDR3 is made up of 18 amino acids. DNA of the CDR3: TGTGCCAGCAGCCAGAAGGGGGGACTCATGAGCTCTGGAAACACCATATATTTT. This encodes CASSQKGGLMSSGNTIYF.

The chain carries TRBV29-1 and TRBJ2-2; D remains ambiguous. CDR3 length equals 13 residues. Deletions cut 0 bases from V and 8 bases from J, with 10 bases between. Germline V gene data show CDR1 as SQVTM and CDR2 as ANQGSEA. CDR3 DNA sequence: TGCAGCGTTGAAGAGGGGTTGGCGGGGGAGCTGTTTTTT. Protein product: CSVEEGLAGELFF.

In this sample, this clonotype turned up many times. The chain recombines TRBV5-5 with TRBJ2-2, with D unresolved. V was trimmed by 3 bases and J by 1 base, leaving 10 bases between them. The CDR3 runs to 15 residues. Germline values: CDR1 SGHKS, CDR2 YYEKEE (reference sequence). This CDR3 reads CASSSRRENTGELFF. The CDR3 DNA is TGTGCCAGCAGCTCAAGACGCGAGAACACCGGGGAGCTGTTTTTT.

The chain links TRBV6-5 to TRBJ2-1; the match to TRBD1 covers 7 bases. Trimming cost V 6 bases and J 5 bases; bases outside gene matches: 4. Looked up from germline, CDR1 is MNHEY and CDR2 is SVGAGI. The CDR3 is made up of 13 amino acids. The CDR3 sequence: CASRDRNDNEQFF. DNA of the CDR3: TGTGCCAGCAGGGACAGGAATGACAATGAGCAGTTCTTC.

Comments on this clonotype: The CDR3 ends on some other residue instead of the conserved phenylalanine or tryptophan, so this is likely a read error. The V call is TRBV20-1, the J call TRBJ2-1, with TRBD2 matching over 10 bases. The germline V gene encodes CDR1 DFQATT and CDR2 SNEGSKA (reference sequence). The CDR3 covers 13 residues. J gave up 7 bases and V 6 bases, and 6 bases lay outside the gene matches. CDR3 residues: CSAGTSARNEQFS. The CDR3 nucleotides read TGCAGTGCCGGGACTAGCGCTAGGAATGAGCAGTTCTCC.

This clonotype appeared many times. The chain carries TRBV7-8 and TRBJ1-1; no clear D. Per the germline V gene, CDR1 is SGHVS and CDR2 is FQNEAQ. Trimming removed 2 bases at V and 1 base at J, with 14 bases between. This CDR3 is built from 16 residues. The CDR3 region is CASSLFGSHSNTEAFF. In DNA form, the CDR3 reads TGTGCCAGCAGCTTATTCGGGTCGCATTCGAACACTGAAGCTTTCTTT.

The rearrangement links TRBV7-3 to TRBJ1-6; D call uncertain. The V gene lost 2 bases and the J gene lost 12 bases, with 11 bases spanning the gap. Germline V gene sequence: CDR1 SGHTA, CDR2 FQGTGA. This CDR3 is built from 13 residues. CDR3 region: CASSLAVGKPLHF. For the CDR3, the DNA is TGTGCCAGCAGCTTAGCCGTCGGAAAACCCCTCCACTTT.

There are a few counts of this clonotype. V is TRBV7-2 and J is TRBJ2-5; 9 bases agree with TRBD1. Germline CDR1 is SGHTA and CDR2 is FQGNSA. The length of the CDR3 is 15 residues. V shed 5 bases and J 6 bases; nucleotides not matched to a gene: 10. The CDR3 protein is CASSPQGQGEQTQYF. The DNA for the CDR3 is TGTGCCAGCAGCCCCCAGGGACAGGGTGAACAGACCCAGTACTTC.

The J gene is TRBJ1-2, the V gene TRBV6-2 or TRBV6-3; D is possibly TRBD1 (5 bases). Germline lookup yields CDR1 MNHEY and CDR2 SVGEGT. V was trimmed by 2 bases and J by 0 bases, leaving 7 bases between them. This CDR3 spans 14 amino acids. Here the CDR3 DNA reads TGTGCCAGCAGTTACGAGGGGACTAACTATGGCTACACCTTC. Its translation is CASSYEGTNYGYTF.

Many counts were recorded for this clonotype. The rearrangement joins TRBV6-4 to TRBJ2-3; D remains ambiguous. V dropped 2 bases and J dropped 1 base, with 4 bases sitting between them. CDR1 and CDR2 (germline): MRHNA, SNTAGT. The CDR3 is 13 residues long. In nucleotides, the CDR3 is TGTGCCAGCAGTGACAGGGGCACAGATACGCAGTATTTT. Encoded protein: CASSDRGTDTQYF.

There are a few counts of this clonotype. The V and J genes are TRBV20-1 and TRBJ1-4; 11 bases line up with TRBD1. From germline, CDR1 is DFQATT and CDR2 SNEGSKA (reference sequence). The CDR3 consists of 13 residues. After removal of 6 bases from V and 7 bases from J, the junction contained 4 bases not matched to a gene. The DNA for the CDR3 is TGCAGTGCCGGGACAGGGGGGAGTGAAAAACTGTTTTTT. Amino acid sequence: CSAGTGGSEKLFF.

This clonotype has more than one count but fewer than ten. The V call is TRBV9, the J call TRBJ2-5; TRBD1 aligns across 8 bases. The CDR3 has 19 amino acids. The trim removed 4 bases at V and 0 bases at J, leaving 17 bases unmatched. Germline CDR1 is SGDLS and CDR2 is YYNGEE. CDR3 DNA: TGTGCCAGCAGCCCCACCCTGGGTAACAGGGGGAGGTACCAAGAGACCCAGTACTTC. It is translated as CASSPTLGNRGRYQETQYF.